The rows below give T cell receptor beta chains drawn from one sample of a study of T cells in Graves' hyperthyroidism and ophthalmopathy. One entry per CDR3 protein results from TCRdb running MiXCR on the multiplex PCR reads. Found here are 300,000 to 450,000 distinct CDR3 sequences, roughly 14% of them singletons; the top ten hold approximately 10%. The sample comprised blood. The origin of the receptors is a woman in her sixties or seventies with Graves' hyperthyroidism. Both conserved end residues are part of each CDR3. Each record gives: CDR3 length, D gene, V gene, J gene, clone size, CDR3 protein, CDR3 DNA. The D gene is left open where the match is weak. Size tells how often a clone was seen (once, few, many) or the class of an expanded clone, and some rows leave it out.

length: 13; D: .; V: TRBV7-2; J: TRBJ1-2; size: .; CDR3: CASSSSMYGGYTF; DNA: TGTGCCAGCAGCTCCTCGATGTACGGTGGCTACACCTTC
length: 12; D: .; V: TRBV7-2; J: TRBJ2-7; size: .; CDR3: CASSPSWGEQYF; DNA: TGTGCCAGCAGCCCCTCGTGGGGAGAGCAGTACTTC
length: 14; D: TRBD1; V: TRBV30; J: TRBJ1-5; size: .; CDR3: CAWTHGTGVQPQHF; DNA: TGTGCCTGGACACACGGGACAGGGGTTCAGCCCCAGCATTTT
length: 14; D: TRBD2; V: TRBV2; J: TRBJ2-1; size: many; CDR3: CASKGLAGVGEQFF; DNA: TGTGCCAGCAAGGGACTAGCGGGAGTCGGTGAGCAGTTCTTC
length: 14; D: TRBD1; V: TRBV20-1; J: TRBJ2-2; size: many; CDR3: CSARPTGKGGELFF; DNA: TGCAGTGCTAGGCCGACAGGGAAGGGCGGGGAGCTGTTTTTT
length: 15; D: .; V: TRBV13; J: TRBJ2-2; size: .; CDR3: CASSFGDTNTGELFF; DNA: TGTGCCAGCAGCTTTGGGGACACGAACACCGGGGAGCTGTTTTTT
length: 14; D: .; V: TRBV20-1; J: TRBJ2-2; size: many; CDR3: CSATNGHTTGELFF; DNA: TGCAGTGCCACCAACGGACACACGACCGGGGAGCTGTTTTTT
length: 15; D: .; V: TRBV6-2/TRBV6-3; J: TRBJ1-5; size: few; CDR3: CASSYSTGPSQPQHF; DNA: TGTGCCAGCAGTTACTCGACCGGGCCAAGTCAGCCCCAGCATTTT
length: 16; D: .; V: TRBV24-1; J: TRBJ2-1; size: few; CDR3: CATSEPGTALYNEQFF; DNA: TGTGCCACCAGTGAGCCCGGGACGGCCTTATACAATGAGCAGTTCTTC
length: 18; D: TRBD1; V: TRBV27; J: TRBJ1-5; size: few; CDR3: CASSRIQGARYSNQPQHF; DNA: TGTGCCAGCAGCCGTATTCAGGGGGCGAGATATAGCAATCAGCCCCAGCATTTT
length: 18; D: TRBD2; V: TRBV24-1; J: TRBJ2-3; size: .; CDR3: CATSDPLRLAGGMDTQYF; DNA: TGTGCCACCAGTGATCCCCTTAGACTAGCGGGAGGGATGGATACGCAGTATTTT
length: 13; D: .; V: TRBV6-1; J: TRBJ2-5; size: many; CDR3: CASSRGVGETQYF; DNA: TGTGCCAGCAGCCGTGGAGTTGGAGAGACCCAGTACTTC
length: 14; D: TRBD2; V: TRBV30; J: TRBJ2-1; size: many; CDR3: CAWSSQAGYEEQFF; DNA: TGTGCCTGGAGTTCTCAAGCGGGATATGAGGAGCAGTTCTTC
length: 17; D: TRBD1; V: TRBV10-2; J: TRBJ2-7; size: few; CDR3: CASRVPGQGAKTYEQYF; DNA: TGCGCCAGCAGAGTCCCGGGACAGGGGGCAAAGACCTACGAGCAGTACTTC
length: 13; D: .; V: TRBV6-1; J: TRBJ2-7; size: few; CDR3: CASSEVWSSGQYF; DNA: TGTGCCAGCAGTGAAGTGTGGAGTTCGGGGCAGTACTTC
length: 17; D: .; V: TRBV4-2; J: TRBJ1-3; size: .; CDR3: CASSQEGSNGSGNTIYF; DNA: TGTGCCAGCAGCCAAGAAGGGTCTAATGGGTCTGGAAACACCATATATTTT
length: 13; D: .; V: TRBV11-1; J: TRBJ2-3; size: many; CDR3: CASRIQGTDTQYF; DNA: TGTGCCAGCAGAATACAGGGTACAGATACGCAGTATTTT
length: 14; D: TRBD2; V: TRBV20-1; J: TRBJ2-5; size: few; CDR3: CSANRLAGSETQYF; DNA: TGCAGTGCCAATCGACTAGCGGGAAGCGAGACCCAGTACTTC
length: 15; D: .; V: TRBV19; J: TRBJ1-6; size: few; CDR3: CASSTGTRAVSPLHF; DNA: TGTGCCAGTAGTACTGGGACTAGGGCCGTTTCACCCCTCCACTTT
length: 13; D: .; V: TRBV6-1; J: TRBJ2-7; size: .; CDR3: CASRGGQGGEQYF; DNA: TGTGCCAGTAGGGGGGGACAAGGAGGCGAGCAGTACTTC
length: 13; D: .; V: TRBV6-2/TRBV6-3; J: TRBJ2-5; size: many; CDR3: CASREIAGETQYF; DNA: TGTGCCAGCAGGGAGATAGCCGGAGAGACCCAGTACTTC
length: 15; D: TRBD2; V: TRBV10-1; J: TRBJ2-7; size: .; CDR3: CASSDKVAGYYEQYF; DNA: TGCGCCAGCAGTGACAAGGTAGCGGGATATTACGAGCAGTACTTC
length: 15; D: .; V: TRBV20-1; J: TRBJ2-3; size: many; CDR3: CSAIGTNRGTDTQYF; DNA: TGCAGTGCTATCGGGACGAATAGGGGTACAGATACGCAGTATTTT
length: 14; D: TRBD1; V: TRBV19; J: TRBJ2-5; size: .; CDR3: CASSMDRVAETQYF; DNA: TGTGCCAGTAGTATGGACAGGGTGGCAGAGACCCAGTACTTC
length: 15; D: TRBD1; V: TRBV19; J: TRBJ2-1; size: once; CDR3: CASSIVAGGGVEQLF; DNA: TGTGCCAGTAGTATAGTGGCAGGGGGTGGCGTTGAGCAGCTCTTC
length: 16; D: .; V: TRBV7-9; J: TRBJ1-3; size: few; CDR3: CASSPKAQSSGNTIYF; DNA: TGTGCCAGCAGCCCGAAGGCGCAGAGCTCTGGAAACACCATATATTTT
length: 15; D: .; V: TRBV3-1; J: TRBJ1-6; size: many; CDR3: CASSQDFVVGSPLHF; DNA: TGTGCCAGCAGCCAAGATTTTGTAGTAGGTTCACCCCTCCACTTT
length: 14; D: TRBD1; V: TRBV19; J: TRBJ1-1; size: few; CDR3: CASRPGQHGAEAFF; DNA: TGTGCCAGTAGGCCGGGACAGCACGGCGCTGAAGCTTTCTTT
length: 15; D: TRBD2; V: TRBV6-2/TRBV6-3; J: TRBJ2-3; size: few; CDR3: CASSLLAGGIDTQYF; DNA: TGTGCCAGCAGTTTACTAGCGGGAGGTATAGATACGCAGTATTTT
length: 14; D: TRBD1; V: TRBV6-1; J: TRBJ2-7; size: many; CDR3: CASSARTGSYEQYF; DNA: TGTGCCAGCAGTGCCCGGACAGGGTCCTACGAGCAGTACTTC
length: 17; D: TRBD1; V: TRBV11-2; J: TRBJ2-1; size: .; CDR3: CASSFGQGLSSYNEQFF; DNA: TGTGCCAGCAGCTTTGGACAGGGGTTAAGCTCCTACAATGAGCAGTTCTTC
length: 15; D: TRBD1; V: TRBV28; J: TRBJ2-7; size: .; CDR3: CASSSRVTGDYEQYF; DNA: TGTGCCAGCAGTTCCCGGGTCACAGGGGATTACGAGCAGTACTTC
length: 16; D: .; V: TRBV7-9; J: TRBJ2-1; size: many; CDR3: CASSLRRGGSYNEQFF; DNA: TGTGCCAGCAGCCTAAGACGAGGGGGGTCCTACAATGAGCAGTTCTTC
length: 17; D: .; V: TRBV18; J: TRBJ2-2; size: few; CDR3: CASSPLVNGANTGELFF; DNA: TGTGCCAGCTCACCACTGGTTAACGGCGCGAACACCGGGGAGCTGTTTTTT
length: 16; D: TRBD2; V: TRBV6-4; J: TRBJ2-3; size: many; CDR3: CASSETGTSGADTQYF; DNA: TGTGCCAGCAGTGAAACCGGGACTAGCGGTGCAGATACGCAGTATTTT
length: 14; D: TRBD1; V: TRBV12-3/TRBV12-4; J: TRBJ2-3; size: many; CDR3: CASRVGQGGDTQYF; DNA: TGTGCCAGCCGCGTGGGACAGGGAGGGGATACGCAGTATTTT
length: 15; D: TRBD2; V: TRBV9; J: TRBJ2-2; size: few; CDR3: CASRSSGTNTGELFF; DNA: TGTGCCAGCCGGAGTAGCGGGACGAACACCGGGGAGCTGTTTTTT
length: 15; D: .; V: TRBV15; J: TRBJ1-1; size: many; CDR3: CATSRGDARNTEAFF; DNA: TGTGCCACCAGCAGGGGGGACGCACGCAACACTGAAGCTTTCTTT
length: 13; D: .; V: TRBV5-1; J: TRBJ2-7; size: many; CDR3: CASSSLGIYEQYF; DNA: TGCGCCAGCAGCTCATTAGGGATCTACGAGCAGTACTTC
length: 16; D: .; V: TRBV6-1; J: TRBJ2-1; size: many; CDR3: CASCHMVASSYNEQFF; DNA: TGTGCCAGCTGTCATATGGTCGCGAGCTCCTACAATGAGCAGTTCTTC
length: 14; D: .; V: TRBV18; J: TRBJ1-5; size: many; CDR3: CASSPGKGNQPQHF; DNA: TGTGCCAGCTCACCAGGGAAGGGAAATCAGCCCCAGCATTTT
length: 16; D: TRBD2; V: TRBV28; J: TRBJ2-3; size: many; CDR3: CASSPSLAGLTDTQYF; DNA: TGTGCCAGCAGCCCTTCCCTAGCGGGACTCACAGATACGCAGTATTTT
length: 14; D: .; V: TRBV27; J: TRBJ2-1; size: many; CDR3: CASSLGRLGNEQFF; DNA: TGTGCCAGCAGTTTGGGGCGCCTGGGGAATGAGCAGTTCTTC
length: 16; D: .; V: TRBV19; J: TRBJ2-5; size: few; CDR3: CASSTPRGRLQETQYF; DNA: TGTGCCAGTAGTACCCCCCGGGGCCGATTACAAGAGACCCAGTACTTC
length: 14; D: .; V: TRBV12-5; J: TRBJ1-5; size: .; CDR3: CASQLGGSNQPQHF; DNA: TGTGCTTCCCAATTGGGGGGAAGCAATCAGCCCCAGCATTTT
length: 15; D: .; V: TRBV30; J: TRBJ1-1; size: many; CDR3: CAWSVQAGSLTEAFF; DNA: TGTGCCTGGAGTGTACAGGCAGGGAGTCTTACTGAAGCTTTCTTT
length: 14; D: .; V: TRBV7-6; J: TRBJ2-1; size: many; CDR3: CAGSPRGSGNEQFF; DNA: TGTGCCGGCAGCCCCCGGGGTAGCGGCAATGAGCAGTTCTTC
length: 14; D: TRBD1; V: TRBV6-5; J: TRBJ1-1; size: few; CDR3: CASSYWGTGREAFF; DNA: TGTGCCAGCAGTTACTGGGGGACAGGCCGTGAAGCTTTCTTT
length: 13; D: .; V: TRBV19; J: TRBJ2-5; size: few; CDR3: CASSSQGRETQYF; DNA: TGTGCCAGTAGTTCTCAGGGGAGAGAGACCCAGTACTTC